This T cell receptor (beta chain) was sequenced for a study of cytomegalovirus exposure and HLA in healthy donors. Study in general: T cells numbering about 180 million yielded around 120 million unique TCR beta sequences in an earlier analysis. The Caucasian-associated ancestry cluster held more than 80% of 300 to 450 genotyped donors.

A remark on this clone: The target antigen is unknown.

Study observations and caveats: Later work found that TCR association rates differed between HLA loci; DRB1 had the most and HLA-C the fewest. The CMV antigen specificity of a few CMV-associated chains was confirmed through in vitro analysis.

This PCR relied on a set of 60 Vbeta primers and 13 Jbeta primers. The table came from immunoSEQ multiplex PCR; TCRdb's copy has only in-frame clones and leaves some out. Of about 170,000 clones in the sample, just under 80% were seen once. The receptor comes from a woman aged 50 to 60 in good health and CMV-seropositive. Sequencing was performed on PBMCs.

The CDR3 sequence is CAWSPLTGTGEVNGYTF. The DNA for the CDR3 is TGTGCCTGGAGTCCCCTAACCGGGACAGGGGAAGTCAATGGCTACACCTTC. J is TRBJ1-2 and V is TRBV30, with TRBD1 matching over 10 bases. This CDR3 spans 17 amino acids. V shed 2 bases, J shed 6 bases, and the junction held 15 bases outside the gene matches. Germline V gives CDR1 GTSNPN, CDR2 SVGIG (reference sequence).